Presented here are 10 T cell receptor beta chains from one specimen sequenced in a study of cytomegalovirus exposure and HLA in healthy donors. A multiplex PCR was run with 60 Vbeta primers and 13 Jbeta primers. The repertoire was sequenced with immunoSEQ multiplex PCR; TCRdb's copy has only in-frame clones and lacks some. The data contain approximately 110,000 clones, 76% of them seen just once; the ten biggest clones take up approximately 8.2%. The specimen sequenced was PBMCs. Every receptor here comes from a man aged 40-50 years in good health and CMV-seropositive.

This clone was detected only a few times. CDR3 DNA: TGTGCCAGCAGCGTAGGGCAGGTCACCTACGAGCAGTACTTC. This gives the protein CASSVGQVTYEQYF. The V gene is TRBV9, the J gene TRBJ2-7; D call uncertain. Germline CDR1 SGDLS, CDR2 YYNGEE. V shed 0 bases and J shed 2 bases, with 9 bases lying between them. The CDR3 has 14 amino acids.

This chain joins TRBV7-9 and TRBJ2-3; TRBD2 matches 7 bases. The CDR3 runs to 16 residues. After removal of 4 bases from V and 2 bases from J, the junction contained 9 bases not matched to a gene. The germline V gene encodes CDR1 SEHNR and CDR2 FQNEAQ (reference sequence). The CDR3 nucleotides read TGTGCCAGCAGCTACCCTAGCGGCGATGTCACAGATACGCAGTATTTT. Translated, it gives CASSYPSGDVTDTQYF.

The table lists this clone with a few counts. The rearrangement uses TRBV18 and TRBJ1-1; unclear D gene. This CDR3 spans 15 amino acids. Germline assignment: CDR1 KGHSH and CDR2 LQKENI. V was cut by 2 bases and J by 0 bases, with 10 bases left in between. DNA of the CDR3: TGTGCCAGCTCACCAGGCGTGGGCGTGAACACTGAAGCTTTCTTT. Encoded protein: CASSPGVGVNTEAFF.

The chain recombines TRBV19 with TRBJ2-7; 7 bases fit TRBD2. Germline trimming cut 3 bases from V and 4 bases from J; bases unmatched to any gene: 6. The CDR3 totals 14 residues. Germline CDR1 and CDR2: LNHDA and SQIVND (reference sequence). CDR3 nucleotides: TGTGCCAGTAGTATGGGAGGGAAAGGTTACGAGCAGTACTTC. Translated: CASSMGGKGYEQYF.

The count of this clone is one. This may arise from a read error, as a much more abundant clone is one base away. Other DNA sequences in the same sample also yield this CDR3. The chain couples TRBV5-4 to TRBJ1-1, with 8 bases that match TRBD1. Germline-derived CDR1 and CDR2 are SGHNT and YYREEE (reference sequence). The CDR3 contains 14 residues. The CDR3 coding sequence is TGTGCTAGCAGCCCAGGACAGGGTCGGGATGAAGCTTTCTTT. Its protein product is CASSPGQGRDEAFF.

This chain uses TRBV7-9 with TRBJ2-5; 7 bases are a match to TRBD1. Germline lookup yields CDR1 SEHNR and CDR2 FQNEAQ (reference sequence). This CDR3 is built from 14 residues. Trimming at V came to 7 bases and at J to 3 bases, leaving 8 bases not matched to a gene. Here the CDR3 DNA reads TGTGCCAGCACTAAAACTGGGACAGAAGAGACCCAGTACTTC. Its protein product is CASTKTGTEETQYF.

The chain links TRBV7-2 to TRBJ1-5, with D unresolved. Between the trimmed V and J ends, which lost 0 bases and 7 bases, there was a span of 7 bases. Germline V lookup: CDR1 SGHTA, CDR2 FQGNSA. The CDR3 runs to 13 residues. The CDR3: CASSLAPRQPQHF. The CDR3 DNA sequence: TGTGCCAGCAGCTTAGCCCCACGGCAGCCCCAGCATTTT.

The chain recombines TRBV5-8 with TRBJ1-2; TRBD1 agrees at 9 bases. Germline CDR1 SGHTS, CDR2 YDEGEE. With V trimmed by 3 bases and J by 2 bases, 5 bases remained unmatched. The CDR3 spans 15 residues. CDR3 region: CASSWTGAENYGYTF. CDR3 DNA sequence: TGTGCCAGCAGCTGGACAGGGGCGGAAAACTATGGCTACACCTTC.

This clone was counted a few times. J is TRBJ1-1 and V is TRBV2; D perhaps matches TRBD1 (5 bases). The V end lost 3 bases, the J end lost 0 bases, and 8 bases lay between the germline ends. The CDR3 length is 14 residues. Per the germline V gene, CDR1 is SNHLY and CDR2 is FYNNEI. CDR3 sequence (DNA): TGTGCCAGCAGTGACCTGACAGTGAACACTGAAGCTTTCTTT. Protein product: CASSDLTVNTEAFF. The variable domain in full, with the rest retrieved from reference TRBV2 and TRBJ1-1, is EPEVTQTPSHQVTQMGQEVILRCVPISNHLYFYWYRQILGQKVEFLVSFYNNEISEKSEIFDDQFSVERPDGSNFTLKIRSTKLEDSAMYFCASSDLTVNTEAFFGQGTRLTVV.

The rearrangement joins TRBV4-3 to TRBJ1-2; D possibly corresponds to TRBD1 (5 bases). CDR1 is LGHNA and CDR2 is YSLEER in the germline V gene. The V gene lost 0 bases and the J gene lost 8 bases, with 13 bases spanning the gap. The length of the CDR3 is 14 residues. The CDR3 sequence is CASSQEEGMLGYTF. The CDR3 bases are TGCGCCAGCAGCCAAGAGGAGGGGATGTTGGGCTACACCTTC.